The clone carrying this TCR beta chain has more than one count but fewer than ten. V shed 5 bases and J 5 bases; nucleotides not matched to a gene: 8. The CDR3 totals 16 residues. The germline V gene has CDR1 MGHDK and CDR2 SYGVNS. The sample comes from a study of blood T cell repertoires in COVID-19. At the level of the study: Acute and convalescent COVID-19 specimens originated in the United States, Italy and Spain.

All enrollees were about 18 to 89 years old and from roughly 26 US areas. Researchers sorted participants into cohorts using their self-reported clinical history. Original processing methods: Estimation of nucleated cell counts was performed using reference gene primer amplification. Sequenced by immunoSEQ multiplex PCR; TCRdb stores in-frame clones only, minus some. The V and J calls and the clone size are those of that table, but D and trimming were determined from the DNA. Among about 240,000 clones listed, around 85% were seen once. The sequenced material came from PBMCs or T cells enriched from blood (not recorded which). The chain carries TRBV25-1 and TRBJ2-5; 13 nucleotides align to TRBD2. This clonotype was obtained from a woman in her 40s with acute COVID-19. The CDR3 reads CASSRTSGSPGETQYF. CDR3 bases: TGTGCCAGCAGTCGGACTAGCGGGAGCCCGGGGGAGACCCAGTACTTC. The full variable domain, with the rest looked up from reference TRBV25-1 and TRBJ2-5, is EADIYQTPRYLVIGTGKKITLECSQTMGHDKMYWYQQDPGMELHLIHYSYGVNSTEKGDLSSESTVSRIRTEHFPLTLESARPSHTSQYLCASSRTSGSPGETQYFGPGTRLLVL.